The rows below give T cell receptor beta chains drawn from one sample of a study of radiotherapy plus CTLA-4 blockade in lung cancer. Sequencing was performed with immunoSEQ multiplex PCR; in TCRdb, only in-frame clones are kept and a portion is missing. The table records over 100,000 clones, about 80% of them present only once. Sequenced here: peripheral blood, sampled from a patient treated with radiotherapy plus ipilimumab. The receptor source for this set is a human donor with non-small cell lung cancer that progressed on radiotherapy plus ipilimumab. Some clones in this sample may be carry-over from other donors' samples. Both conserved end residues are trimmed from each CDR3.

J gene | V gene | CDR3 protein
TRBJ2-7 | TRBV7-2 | ASSPRGTQTYEQY
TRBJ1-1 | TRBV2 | ASSPPTGNTEAF
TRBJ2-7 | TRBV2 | ASSSPPYEQY
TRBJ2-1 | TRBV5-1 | ASSPRVSSGGEEQF
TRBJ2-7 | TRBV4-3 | ASSQFRGTLQY
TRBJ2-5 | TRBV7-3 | ASSLSGETQY
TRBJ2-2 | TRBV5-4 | ASSLVGGLQDTGELF
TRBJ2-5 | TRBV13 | ASSVRSGGAQETQY
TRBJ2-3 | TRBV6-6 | ASGGVWTDTQY
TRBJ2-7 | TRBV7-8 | ASSLESSYEQY
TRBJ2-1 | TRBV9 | ASSVGITSGIRNEQF
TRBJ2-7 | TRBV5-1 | ASMGEDYYEQY
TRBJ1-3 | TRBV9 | ASSDQRGRGMVGNTIY
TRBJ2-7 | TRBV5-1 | ASSLERGYEQY
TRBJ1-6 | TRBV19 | ASSIGASSYNSPLH
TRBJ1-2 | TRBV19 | ASSIVVSDPYYGYT
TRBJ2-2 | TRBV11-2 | ASSPSPPGGTGELF
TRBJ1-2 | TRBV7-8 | ASSLPNHSGGYT
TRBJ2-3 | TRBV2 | ATQTTWSTDTQY
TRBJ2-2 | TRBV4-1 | ASSQKQGYTGELF
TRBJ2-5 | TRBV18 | ASSPPGLETQY
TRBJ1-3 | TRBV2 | ASSENIQRLSSGNTIY
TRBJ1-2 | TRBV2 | ASSAILGYGYT
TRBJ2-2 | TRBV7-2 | ASSLSWGLAGELF
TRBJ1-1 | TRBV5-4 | ASSLAVFSRNTEAF
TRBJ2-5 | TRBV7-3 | ASSLQGGAIETQY
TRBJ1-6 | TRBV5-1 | ASSLEGIDNSPLH
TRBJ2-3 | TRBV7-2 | ASSLVSQGLDTQY
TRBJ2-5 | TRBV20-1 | SASSEETQY
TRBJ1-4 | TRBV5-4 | ASSPTGSTNEKLF
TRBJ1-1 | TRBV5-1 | ASRLVQGSLEAF
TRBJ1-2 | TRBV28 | ASTSAGTDRSYGYT
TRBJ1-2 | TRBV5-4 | ASSFVFGQGSLPT
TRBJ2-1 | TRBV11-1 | ASSLGRGWVNEQF
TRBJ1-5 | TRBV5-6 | ASSLGGTGGQPQH
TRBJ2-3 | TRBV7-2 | ASSPNNGGVTQY
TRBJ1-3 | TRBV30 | AWSGTSRAASGNTIY
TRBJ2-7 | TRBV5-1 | ASSRGTTGQPYEQY
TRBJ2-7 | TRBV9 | ASSANTGGHNEQY
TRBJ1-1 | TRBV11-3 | ASSQHRGQSTEAF
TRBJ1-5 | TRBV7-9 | ASSLDYQPQH
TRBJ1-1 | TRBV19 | ASSAGQGRTEAF
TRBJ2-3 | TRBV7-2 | ASSFWPNTDTQY
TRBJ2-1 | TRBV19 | ASRRGDIEQF
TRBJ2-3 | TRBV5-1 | ASRPGTRTSTDTQY
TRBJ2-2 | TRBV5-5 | ASSLLASNTGELF
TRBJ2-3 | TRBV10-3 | AIMTQGTDTQY
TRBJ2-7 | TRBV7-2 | ASTPDRGLGEQY
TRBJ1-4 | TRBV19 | ASSVRQAFNEKLF
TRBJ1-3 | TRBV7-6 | ASSLGGNTIY
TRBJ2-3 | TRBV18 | ASSPLQGIVSDTQY
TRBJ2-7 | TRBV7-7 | ASSPNLELSNEQY
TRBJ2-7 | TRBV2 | ASAASGALEQY
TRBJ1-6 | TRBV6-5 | ASSYEVDSPLH